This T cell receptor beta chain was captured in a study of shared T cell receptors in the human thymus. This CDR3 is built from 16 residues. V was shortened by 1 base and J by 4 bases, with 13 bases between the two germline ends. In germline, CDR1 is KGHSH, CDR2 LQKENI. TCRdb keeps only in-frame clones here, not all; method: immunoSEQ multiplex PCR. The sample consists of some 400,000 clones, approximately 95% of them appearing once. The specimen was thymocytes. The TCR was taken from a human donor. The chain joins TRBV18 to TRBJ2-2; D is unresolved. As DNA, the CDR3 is TGTGCCAGCTCACCACAGAAGAAGGGAAGCACCGGGGAGCTGTTTTTT. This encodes CASSPQKKGSTGELFF.